This TCR beta chain came from a study of T cells in Graves' hyperthyroidism and ophthalmopathy. Regions amplified from RNA transcripts were the TCR beta CDR3 regions. Carried out on the TCR CDR3, a first-round RT-PCR used the HTBI primer set. TCRdb reanalysed the multiplex PCR reads using MiXCR and keeps one entry per CDR3 protein. The top ten clones hold around 10% of a sample with around 520,000 distinct CDR3 sequences, approximately 24% of them seen once. In its sample, this clonotype was seen many times. The CDR3 extends over 15 amino acids. V lost 6 bases and J lost 3; bases outside the gene matches: 7. Looked up from germline, CDR1 is MNHEY and CDR2 is SMNVEV (reference sequence). Criteria for exclusion of patients were uncontrolled infection, other autoimmune disease, pregnancy or lactation.

This sequence originates from a woman in her 30s with Graves' ophthalmopathy. The material sequenced was blood. The J gene is TRBJ1-3, the V gene TRBV27, with 8 positions matching TRBD1. The CDR3 DNA follows: TGTGCCAGCAGCCTATCAGGGGGCGTTGGAAACACCATATATTTT. Protein sequence: CASSLSGGVGNTIYF.